This TCR beta chain comes out of a study of cytomegalovirus exposure and HLA in healthy donors (dated by TCRdb to the late 2010s). Study-wide context: According to an earlier analysis of 450 to 650 of the donors, 150 million to 200 million T cells yielded roughly 100 million unique TCR beta sequences and about 300 Gb of sequence data. Roughly 300 gigabases of sequencing data and some 85 million unique TCR sequences were included in an early release covering 550 to 800 HLA-typed donors. Of the roughly 400 genotyped donors, 65% to 90% fell in the genetic ancestry cluster associated with self-reported Caucasian donors. The study aimed to test whether signatures of past pathogen exposure could be identified by cataloging public T cell receptors. The study used immunosequencing to profile the T cell repertoires of 600 to 850 subjects and linked those repertoires to cytomegalovirus serostatus. A separate validation cohort of approximately 130 different subjects was used in addition to the roughly 670-subject first cohort. To predict cytomegalovirus infection status, the study brought together high-throughput TCR immunosequencing, statistical association of individual TCRs with disease status, and machine learning. A later analysis re-analyzed previously published TCR beta repertoires from several hundred donors and added high-resolution HLA genotyping to study TCR occurrence patterns. In the later analysis, no new phenotypic data were used to find candidate immune exposures; instead, reliance was placed on TCR beta sequences and their occurrence across donors. In an earlier analysis of a few hundred of the donors, high-throughput TCR beta sequencing was used to judge whether each TCR beta V gene segment behaved as functional or pseudogenic. Alongside the repertoire data, information on donor age, sex, ethnicity and CMV serostatus was compiled. A later genetic analysis used genome-wide SNP genotypes for about three fifths of the 666 donors, treating that subset as a discovery cohort. All discovery cohort repertoires had been generated using a single sequencing platform. Both class I and class II loci were covered by HLA typing, at four-digit resolution. The number of typed donors differed by locus: roughly 629-640 for A, B, C, DRB1 and DQB1; 500 to 550 for DQA1; some 610 for DPA1; and roughly 450 for DPB1. Because of strong linkage in the cohort, roughly five DR-DQ haplotypes were treated as single units for association and clustering. On average, around 240,000 unique TCR beta nucleotide sequences were sequenced per donor among a few hundred genotyped donors of the cohort, with roughly 18% of those sequences being non-productive. Study-wide findings and limitations: Because counts were too low, more than 15 rarely observed V segments, including chromosome 9 orphons, were left out of the earlier analysis of 587 of the donors. Specific HLA alleles were associated with 15,000 to 20,000 TCR beta sequences at a false discovery rate of 0.05 in a later analysis. While some public TCRs were present in many individuals, most TCR sequences turned up only very rarely across donors. In a later analysis, most CMV-associated TCR beta chains were found to appear HLA-restricted, with HLA associations seemingly driven largely by CMV exposure. In a later genetic analysis, a missense DCLRE1C variant was associated with V-gene and J-gene trimming of TCR beta chains, and the association was replicated in an independent cohort. Roughly uniform sequencing depth across donors was assumed in presence/absence analyses, although this assumption may not hold. Broadly in line with IMGT annotations, most TCR beta V segments showed up in productive rearrangements about 87% or about 30% of the time in an earlier analysis of approximately 600 of the donors. Several of the top co-occurrence clusters appeared to be linked to parvovirus B19, influenza, CMV and Epstein-Barr virus, according to a later analysis. Some IMGT-functional V segments, including TRBV6-2 and TRBV6-3, could not be distinguished by the 87-base-pair reads and were therefore excluded. This cohort had only TCR beta chains sequenced, and the lack of alpha or paired-chain data limited which features could be detected. A further reported finding was that TCR beta sequences accurately predicted the HLA-A and HLA-B alleles for most subjects in the first cohort. Strong co-occurrence of HLA alleles, especially DR and DQ, made assigning TCR associations to individual alleles difficult. In vitro tests confirmed that a few of the cytomegalovirus-associated TCR beta chains recognize cytomegalovirus antigens. According to the authors, the approach could potentially be generalized to other disease states and immunological phenotypes. Because some donors lacked HLA typing at each locus, the association tests relied only on the typed subset. For the cohort, immune exposure information was limited to CMV serostatus. In a later analysis, HLA-associated TCR beta chains showed more clonal expansion and lower generation probabilities than non-associated chains that were equally common. The classifier was reported to diagnose cytomegalovirus status with high specificity and sensitivity in both the original cohort and the validation cohort. According to a later analysis, TCR association rates differed among HLA loci, with DRB1 alleles showing the most associated TCRs and HLA-C alleles showing the fewest. A cluster of highly shared sequence variants was judged likely to represent a technical artifact of the sequencing pipeline. The study listed around 160 TCR beta chains as associated with cytomegalovirus. In a later genetic analysis, fewer N-insertions in productive TCRs were reported among donors in an Asian-associated ancestry cluster than the roughly 700-donor mean. Correlated functional status among segregating V segments might reflect linkage disequilibrium, but an unknown experimental factor could not be ruled out.

The germline V gene (reference sequence) specifies SGHKS as CDR1 and YYEKEE as CDR2. At the junction V is shortened by 4 bases and J by 4 bases; bases outside the gene matches: 3. Taken from cysteine to phenylalanine, the CDR3 has 13 residues. The sequence is cut down to CDR3 DNA, 39 bases in frame from base 1. The library was built by means of the immunoSEQ multiplex PCR assay. For the multiplex PCR, a mixture combining 60 forward primers for TCR Vbeta segments and 13 reverse primers for TCR Jbeta segments was used. Amplification of the CDR3 region of rearranged TCR beta genes was performed with a multiplex PCR assay on genomic DNA. The amplified TCR beta libraries were sequenced on the Illumina HiSeq System as 87-base-pair reads. Per the original workflow: A later analysis tallied 75 million to 85 million unique TCR beta chains across the 650 to 750 repertoires, and some 10 million of those chains were shared by two or more donors. Raw reads were error-corrected and collapsed into unique sequences with a nearest-neighbor algorithm that merged closely related sequences to remove PCR and sequencing errors. CDR3 sequences were aligned to IMGT reference sequences to assign V, D and J gene segments. For a sequence to be retained, at least a six-nucleotide match to both a V gene segment and a J gene segment was required. A rearrangement counted as productive if the CDR3 had no stop codons and remained in frame with V and J, and every other rearrangement counted as non-productive. Following IMGT convention, CDR3 was defined as the stretch from the second conserved V-encoded cysteine up to the conserved J-encoded phenylalanine. The earlier analysis of 550 to 650 of the donors excluded any sequence lacking an unambiguous match to a single V gene segment. An earlier analysis of 500 to 600 of the donors classified V segments as functional when productive rearrangements were above 56.7% and as segregating when the standard deviation between donors was above 5%. A statistical classification framework was developed to diagnose cytomegalovirus status using the catalog of TCR beta chain sequences. In a later analysis, V and J genes were assigned by comparing TCR nucleotide sequences against IMGT/GENE-DB human TR gene sequences. Using the TCRdist pipeline, a later analysis assigned CDR3 sequences along with most-parsimonious VDJ recombination scenarios. In a later analysis, every TCR beta chain was defined by the combination of its CDR3 amino acid sequence and its V-gene family, and reads without a unique V-gene family were dropped. As a way to deal with suspected cross-contamination and a sequencing artifact, a later analysis dropped approximately 590 nucleotide sequences that were highly shared and had low generation probability. For each public chain, a later analysis derived a clonal expansion index from normalized ranks of inferred template counts within each repertoire. A later analysis computed generation probabilities with a VDJ recombination model fitted to out-of-frame rearrangements, and checked the results against IGoR. Hypergeometric tests were used in a later analysis to score TCR-TCR, TCR-HLA and TCR-CMV co-occurrence, with a repertoire-size bias correction applied to the TCR pairs. False discovery rates were estimated in a later analysis by permuting HLA or CMV assignments 20 times. A later analysis grouped co-occurring TCRs with DBSCAN, adding TCRdist sequence similarity when clustering within HLA-allele-positive subsets. Repertoires with fewer than 30,000 or more than 120,000 public chains were left out of co-occurrence clustering, as were a handful of repertoires with anomalous nucleotide sharing. Imported from immuneACCESS, the table was reduced by TCRdb to in-frame sequences with V and J called. These copies leave out some clones; in studies compared against another copy, an unresolved V gene accounts for under half, and the cause of the remainder is not known. The V and J calls and clone size were taken over from that table, and D and trimming were inferred from the DNA. In all, the sample holds about 150,000 clones, and approximately 71% of those were seen once. Of the sample, approximately 10% falls within the top ten clones.

In total, approximately 700 healthy bone marrow donors made up the cohort. At the time of sampling, every cohort member was nominally healthy, though immune exposures that went unrecorded were likely present. The donor tested CMV seropositive, placing the donor among the 290 or so seropositive members of the cohort. A peripheral blood sample was collected from each donor, and TCR beta sequencing was performed on peripheral blood mononuclear cells. Genomic DNA was extracted from the blood cell samples with the Qiagen DNeasy Blood Extraction Kit. This clone was seen a handful of times. Its antigen specificity is not known. No base qualities exist here, and no much larger clone lies one base off it.

Sequencing input: PBMCs. This receptor was taken from a young man in good health and CMV-seropositive. The chain links TRBV5-5 with TRBJ2-5, and TRBD1 aligns with 8 junction nucleotides. The CDR3 region: CASSNDRGETQYF. The DNA sequence follows: TGTGCCAGCAGCAATGACAGGGGAGAGACCCAGTACTTC.